These T cell receptor beta chains were read from a single sample in a study of T cells in Graves' hyperthyroidism and ophthalmopathy. TCRdb reprocessed the multiplex PCR reads with MiXCR, giving one entry per CDR3 protein. The table lists hundreds of thousands of distinct CDR3 sequences, 22% of them singletons. Material: blood. Source of these receptors: a man aged 25-40 years with Graves' ophthalmopathy. Both conserved end residues are part of each CDR3. D genes are given only for firm matches. Clone size is given for some rows only: seen once, a few or many times, or a class if the clone is expanded.

j_gene: TRBJ2-2; abundance: many; len: 14; v_gene: TRBV2; d_gene: TRBD2; CDR3aa: CAGRGLANTGELFF; CDR3nt: TGTGCGGGGCGGGGACTAGCGAACACCGGGGAGCTGTTTTTT
j_gene: TRBJ1-1; abundance: -; len: 14; v_gene: TRBV11-1; d_gene: -; CDR3aa: CASSELVVDTEAFF; CDR3nt: TGTGCCAGCAGCGAATTGGTGGTGGACACTGAAGCTTTCTTT
j_gene: TRBJ2-5; abundance: few; len: 16; v_gene: TRBV15; d_gene: TRBD2; CDR3aa: CATSREPGTIQETQYF; CDR3nt: TGTGCCACCAGCAGGGAGCCCGGGACTATACAAGAGACCCAGTACTTC
j_gene: TRBJ2-7; abundance: many; len: 14; v_gene: TRBV20-1; d_gene: TRBD2; CDR3aa: CSARKGLAGYEQYF; CDR3nt: TGCAGTGCTAGGAAGGGACTAGCGGGCTACGAGCAGTACTTC
j_gene: TRBJ1-2; abundance: once; len: 13; v_gene: TRBV5-4; d_gene: TRBD1; CDR3aa: CASRPDRDDGYTF; CDR3nt: TGTGCCAGCAGACCGGACAGGGACGATGGCTACACCTTC
j_gene: TRBJ2-2; abundance: -; len: 16; v_gene: TRBV19; d_gene: TRBD2; CDR3aa: CASSISGGRDTGELFF; CDR3nt: TGTGCCAGTAGTATCTCGGGAGGCCGGGACACCGGGGAGCTGTTTTTT
j_gene: TRBJ2-5; abundance: many; len: 17; v_gene: TRBV11-3; d_gene: TRBD2; CDR3aa: CASSLGLAPRGGETQYF; CDR3nt: TGTGCCAGCAGCTTAGGACTAGCGCCACGGGGGGGAGAGACCCAGTACTTC
j_gene: TRBJ2-5; abundance: few; len: 16; v_gene: TRBV7-6; d_gene: TRBD2; CDR3aa: CASSPTGTTFQETQYF; CDR3nt: TGTGCCAGCAGCCCTACCGGGACTACGTTTCAAGAGACCCAGTACTTC
j_gene: TRBJ2-7; abundance: -; len: 13; v_gene: TRBV24-1; d_gene: -; CDR3aa: CATSDWNNYEQYF; CDR3nt: TGTGCCACCAGTGATTGGAATAACTACGAGCAGTACTTC
j_gene: TRBJ1-2; abundance: many; len: 14; v_gene: TRBV10-2; d_gene: -; CDR3aa: CASSESRDPYGYTF; CDR3nt: TGCGCCAGCAGTGAGTCCCGGGATCCCTATGGCTACACCTTC
j_gene: TRBJ2-1; abundance: -; len: 14; v_gene: TRBV6-1; d_gene: -; CDR3aa: CASWVVGAYNEQFF; CDR3nt: TGTGCCAGCTGGGTAGTGGGTGCCTACAATGAGCAGTTCTTC
j_gene: TRBJ2-5; abundance: -; len: 13; v_gene: TRBV6-2/TRBV6-3; d_gene: -; CDR3aa: CASSDQAGETQYF; CDR3nt: TGTGCCAGCAGTGACCAAGCAGGAGAGACCCAGTACTTC
j_gene: TRBJ1-5; abundance: -; len: 14; v_gene: TRBV12-3/TRBV12-4; d_gene: -; CDR3aa: CASSLAGGRQPQHF; CDR3nt: TGTGCCAGCAGTTTGGCGGGGGGCAGGCAGCCCCAGCATTTT
j_gene: TRBJ2-1; abundance: -; len: 16; v_gene: TRBV7-9; d_gene: TRBD2; CDR3aa: CASSLGWSGRGNEQFF; CDR3nt: TGTGCCAGCAGCTTAGGGTGGAGCGGGAGAGGCAATGAGCAGTTCTTC
j_gene: TRBJ2-1; abundance: -; len: 12; v_gene: TRBV7-9; d_gene: -; CDR3aa: CASSLMWDEQFF; CDR3nt: TGTGCCAGCAGCTTAATGTGGGATGAGCAGTTCTTC
j_gene: TRBJ1-1; abundance: once; len: 16; v_gene: TRBV18; d_gene: -; CDR3aa: CASSPPGRELNTEALF; CDR3nt: TGTGCCAGCTCACCACCGGGAAGGGAGTTGAACACTGAAGCTCTCTTT
j_gene: TRBJ1-2; abundance: many; len: 12; v_gene: TRBV30; d_gene: -; CDR3aa: CAWTAGNYGYTF; CDR3nt: TGTGCCTGGACGGCGGGAAACTATGGCTACACCTTC
j_gene: TRBJ2-2; abundance: few; len: 17; v_gene: TRBV11-2; d_gene: TRBD2; CDR3aa: CASSVTSGRGYGGELFF; CDR3nt: TGTGCCAGCAGCGTAACAAGCGGGAGAGGGTATGGCGGGGAGCTGTTTTTT
j_gene: TRBJ2-7; abundance: few; len: 13; v_gene: TRBV12-3/TRBV12-4; d_gene: TRBD2; CDR3aa: CASSSPGLDGQYF; CDR3nt: TGTGCCAGCAGTTCACCGGGACTAGATGGGCAGTACTTC
j_gene: TRBJ1-5; abundance: few; len: 14; v_gene: TRBV6-5; d_gene: -; CDR3aa: CASSYASLDQPQHF; CDR3nt: TGTGCCAGCAGTTACGCAAGCCTGGATCAGCCCCAGCATTTT
j_gene: TRBJ2-7; abundance: few; len: 11; v_gene: TRBV9; d_gene: -; CDR3aa: CASRTSHEQYF; CDR3nt: TGTGCCAGCAGGACAAGCCACGAGCAGTACTTC
j_gene: TRBJ2-1; abundance: few; len: 14; v_gene: TRBV9; d_gene: -; CDR3aa: CASSVVQGHNEQFF; CDR3nt: TGTGCCAGCAGCGTGGTTCAGGGACACAATGAGCAGTTCTTC
j_gene: TRBJ2-7; abundance: -; len: 14; v_gene: TRBV28; d_gene: TRBD2; CDR3aa: CASSLGGRVYEQYF; CDR3nt: TGTGCCAGCAGTTTAGGCGGGAGAGTATACGAGCAGTACTTC
j_gene: TRBJ2-3; abundance: many; len: 15; v_gene: TRBV11-3; d_gene: -; CDR3aa: CASSITGGSGDTQYF; CDR3nt: TGTGCCAGCAGCATAACCGGGGGTTCAGGGGATACGCAGTATTTT